These 32 T cell receptor beta chains were sequenced from one sample in a study of blood T cell repertoires in COVID-19. TCRdb's copy holds only in-frame clones and misses some; the assay was immunoSEQ multiplex PCR. Here the sample spans fewer than 90,000 clones, 85% to 90% being singletons. The sequenced sample was peripheral blood. The receptors come from a man between 65 and 79 years old with active COVID-19.

The chain employs TRBV6-5 and TRBJ1-2; 8 bases are a match to TRBD1. The CDR3 totals 14 residues. Unmatched junction bases numbered 5, after V lost 4 bases and J lost 4 bases. Germline CDR1 and CDR2: MNHEY and SVGAGI. CDR3 bases: TGTGCCAGCAGTTTATTTCAGGGGGCCTATGGCTACACCTTC. Its protein is CASSLFQGAYGYTF.

The chain combines TRBV9 with TRBJ2-3, with D perhaps TRBD1 (5 bases). The germline V gene encodes CDR1 SGDLS and CDR2 YYNGEE. The CDR3 has 16 amino acids. The V and J ends lost 3 bases and 1 base respectively, with 15 bases between them. The CDR3, as DNA: TGTGCCAGCAGCGAGGGGTTGGGGCTTGGCACAGATACGCAGTATTTT. It encodes CASSEGLGLGTDTQYF.

The chain joins TRBV6-5 to TRBJ2-7; the match to TRBD2 covers 11 bases. Germline CDR1 is MNHEY and CDR2 is SVGAGI. Trimming at V came to 6 bases and at J to 2 bases, leaving 3 bases not matched to a gene. The CDR3 contains 14 residues. The CDR3 nucleotides are TGTGCCAGCAGGGCGGGACTAGCGGCCTACGAGCAGTACTTC. Amino acid sequence: CASRAGLAAYEQYF.

This chain links TRBV11-2 with TRBJ2-6; tentatively, D is TRBD2 (6 bases). Trimming took 5 bases from V and 0 from J, leaving 14 bases between them. Germline V gene sequence: CDR1 SGHAT, CDR2 FQNNGV. This CDR3 comprises 17 residues. This chain's CDR3 is CASSTRDRASGANVLTF. The CDR3 DNA reads TGTGCCAGCAGCACGCGGGACCGAGCCTCTGGGGCCAACGTCCTGACTTTC.

This clone was recorded once. This chain connects TRBV29-1 to TRBJ2-3; D is perhaps TRBD2 (5 bases). This CDR3 has 14 residues. Germline V lookup: CDR1 SQVTM, CDR2 ANQGSEA. Between the trimmed V and J ends, which lost 1 base and 2 bases, there was a span of 10 bases. Here the CDR3 reads CSVEGRGNTDTQYF. CDR3 DNA sequence: TGCAGCGTTGAAGGCCGGGGAAACACAGATACGCAGTATTTT.

The chain uses TRBV19 and TRBJ2-3; the match to TRBD2 covers 7 bases. The germline V gene encodes CDR1 LNHDA and CDR2 SQIVND (reference sequence). The junction had 9 bases not matched to a gene; V was cut back by 1 base and J by 5 bases. The CDR3 extends over 16 amino acids. The CDR3 here is CASSIVGGSGIDTQYF. Written as DNA, the CDR3 is TGTGCCAGTAGTATAGTCGGCGGGAGTGGGATAGATACGCAGTATTTT.

V usage is TRBV10-2 and J usage is TRBJ1-2, with a possible D match to TRBD1 (5 bases). The CDR3 covers 13 residues. Trimming removed 4 bases from V and 6 bases from J, with 12 bases in between. Germline-derived CDR1 and CDR2 are WSHSY and SAAADI. The CDR3 DNA is TGCGCCAGCAGTGTGGCGGGGGTAAATGGCTACACCTTC. This sequence encodes CASSVAGVNGYTF.

The chain recombines TRBV4-3 with TRBJ2-7, with 8 bases fitting TRBD1. This CDR3 contains 13 residues. CDR1 and CDR2 from the germline V gene are LGHNA and YSLEER. With V trimmed by 1 base and J by 7 bases, 3 bases remained unmatched. The CDR3 sequence is CASSQARGLEQYF. DNA for the CDR3: TGCGCCAGCAGCCAAGCCAGGGGGCTTGAGCAGTACTTC.

The chain recombines TRBV6-6 with TRBJ1-2; TRBD1 agrees at 8 bases. The length of the CDR3 is 12 residues. Trimming took 5 bases from V and 8 from J; bases not matched to a gene: 4. Germline lookup yields CDR1 MNHNY and CDR2 SVGAGI (reference sequence). The CDR3 DNA sequence: TGTGCCAGCAGTACCACAGGGGGGGGCTACACCTTC. Protein sequence: CASSTTGGGYTF.

The chain is built from TRBV5-4 and TRBJ2-5, with TRBD2 matching 14 bases. This CDR3 has 18 amino acids. The germline gives CDR1 SGHNT, CDR2 YYREEE (reference sequence). V was clipped by 0 bases and J by 1 base; unmatched bases: 5. Here the CDR3 DNA reads TGTGCCAGCAGCTTGGAGGGACTAGCGGGAGCCGCCCAAGAGACCCAGTACTTC. As protein: CASSLEGLAGAAQETQYF.

The chain recombines TRBV7-2 with TRBJ2-1; maybe TRBD2 (6 bases). V dropped 6 bases and J dropped 9 bases, with 15 bases sitting between them. Germline V gene sequence: CDR1 SGHTA, CDR2 FQGNSA. The CDR3 is 13 amino acids. The CDR3 DNA reads TGTGCCAGCAGGGAGGGATCAGAGGGTGAGCAGTTCTTC. Its translation: CASREGSEGEQFF.

CDR3 in DNA: TGTGCCAGCAGCCTCGGCAGGAATGGGGAAAAACTGTTTTTT. Translated: CASSLGRNGEKLFF. This chain joins TRBV7-9 and TRBJ1-4, with unresolved D. Germline assignment: CDR1 SEHNR and CDR2 FQNEAQ (reference sequence). The CDR3 extends over 14 amino acids. The V end was cut by 5 bases, the J end by 8 bases, with 15 bases between.

The chain joins TRBV6-5 to TRBJ2-7, with 10 positions matching TRBD2. Looked up from germline, CDR1 is MNHEY and CDR2 is SVGAGI. With 10 bases clipped from V and 7 bases from J, the junction kept 16 bases outside the gene matches. The CDR3 runs 15 residues. This chain's CDR3 is CATLVPLAGAGEQYF. DNA for the CDR3: TGTGCCACCCTTGTCCCCCTAGCGGGAGCGGGTGAGCAGTACTTC.

The V call is TRBV10-3, the J call TRBJ1-1; D gene uncertain. The germline V gene encodes CDR1 ENHRY and CDR2 SYGVKD. V lost 6 bases and J lost 1, with 12 bases in between. This CDR3 is built from 14 residues. The CDR3 DNA sequence: TGTGCCATCAGCGCCGGAGGAGGGAACACTGAAGCTTTCTTT. Its translation is CAISAGGGNTEAFF.

The V gene is TRBV11-3, the J gene TRBJ2-1; tentatively, D is TRBD2 (6 bases). Between the trimmed V and J ends, which lost 5 bases and 4 bases, there was a span of 15 bases. The CDR3 runs to 15 residues. Germline V gene lookup returns CDR1 SGHNT and CDR2 YENEEA. For the CDR3, the DNA is TGTGCCAGCAGCCCCGAGCGGGCCCTTTACAATGAGCAGTTCTTC. Amino acid sequence: CASSPERALYNEQFF.

The chain links TRBV21-1 to TRBJ2-7; the listed D gene, TRBD2, was not tested against the DNA. TRBV21-1 counts as a pseudogene. The CDR3 is 15 amino acids. Here the CDR3 DNA reads TGTGCCAGCAGCCTAGGCACCATTCACTCCTACGAGCAGTACTTC. Encoded protein: CASSLGTIHSYEQYF.

The rearrangement uses TRBV9 and TRBJ2-2, with TRBD1 matching over 9 bases. There are 13 residues in the CDR3. V shed 5 bases, J shed 5 bases, and the junction held 1 base outside the gene matches. CDR1 is SGDLS, CDR2 YYNGEE, per germline. The DNA for the CDR3 is TGTGCCAGCAGTGACAGGGGGACCGGGGAGCTGTTTTTT. Translated, it gives CASSDRGTGELFF.

This chain links TRBV13 with TRBJ2-7; no clear D. This CDR3 contains 12 residues. Germline-derived CDR1 and CDR2 are PRHDT and FYEKMQ (reference sequence). The germline V and J ends were trimmed by 5 bases and 0 bases, with 5 bases remaining between them. The DNA of the CDR3 is TGTGCCAGCAGCCCCTTCTCCTACGAGCAGTACTTC. The encoded protein is CASSPFSYEQYF.

Concerning this clone itself: The junction shows a germline mismatch at one end, possibly a read error. V and J are TRBV7-9 and TRBJ2-7, with unresolved D. The CDR3 covers 12 residues. The V gene's germline CDR1 is SEHNR and CDR2 FQNEAQ (reference sequence). CDR3 residues: CASSLELAEEYF. The CDR3 DNA reads TGTGCCAGCAGCTTAGAACTTGCCGAGGAGTACTTC.

This clone has a handful of counts. The V call is TRBV10-3, the J call TRBJ1-2; 7 bases align to TRBD1. The germline CDR1 and CDR2 sequences are ENHRY and SYGVKD. CDR3 length equals 14 residues. Trimming removed 6 bases from V and 4 bases from J; junction bases left unmatched: 8. CDR3 in amino acids: CAIRGQPGSYGYTF. Here the CDR3 DNA reads TGTGCCATCAGGGGACAGCCCGGGTCCTATGGCTACACCTTC.

The gene calls are TRBV5-4 and TRBJ2-1, with D perhaps matching TRBD1 or TRBD2 (5 bases each). Germline CDR1 SGHNT, CDR2 YYREEE (reference sequence). Trimming cost V 4 bases and J 2 bases, with 16 bases left between them. The CDR3 consists of 16 residues. Here the CDR3 reads CASSLGTGVPYNEQFF. As DNA, the CDR3 is TGTGCCAGCAGCCTGGGGACCGGGGTGCCCTACAATGAGCAGTTCTTC.

CDR3 region: CAWSLTGETQYF. The CDR3 coding sequence is TGTGCCTGGAGTCTGACCGGGGAGACCCAGTACTTC. V usage is TRBV30 and J usage is TRBJ2-5; D not resolved. Germline CDR1 reads GTSNPN; CDR2 reads SVGIG (reference sequence). V dropped 2 bases and J dropped 5 bases, with 9 bases sitting between them. The CDR3 extends over 12 amino acids.

The chain is built from TRBV4-3 and TRBJ2-1; TRBD2 might be the D (6 bases). V lost 0 bases to trimming and J lost 11 bases, with 17 bases between them. Germline-derived CDR1 and CDR2 are LGHNA and YSLEER. This CDR3 comprises 15 residues. The CDR3 nucleotides are TGCGCCAGCAGCCAAGATCTTTGGGGGAGCGGGCAGCAGTTCTTC. Protein: CASSQDLWGSGQQFF.

V is TRBV24-1 and J is TRBJ2-5; 7 nucleotides agree with TRBD2. There are 13 residues in the CDR3. J lost 5 bases, V lost 9 bases, and 8 bases had no gene match. CDR1 is KGHDR and CDR2 is SFDVKD in the germline V gene. CDR3 nucleotide sequence: TGTGCCACCCAGTGGGCGGGAGCGGAGACCCAGTACTTC. Its translation is CATQWAGAETQYF.

This chain uses TRBV18 with TRBJ1-4, with unresolved D. V was clipped by 5 bases and J by 7 bases, with 20 bases between them. The V gene's germline CDR1 is KGHSH and CDR2 LQKENI. CDR3 length: 16 residues. This CDR3 reads CASSGTVAPGGEKLFF. CDR3 sequence (DNA): TGTGCCAGCTCAGGCACCGTGGCCCCGGGTGGTGAAAAACTGTTTTTT.

This clone was counted only a few times. The rearrangement joins TRBV6-5 to TRBJ1-5; no definite D call. CDR1 is MNHEY and CDR2 is SVGAGI in the germline V gene. V gave up 0 bases and J gave up 6 bases, with 12 bases separating them. CDR3 length: 15 amino acids. CDR3 sequence (DNA): TGTGCCAGCAGTTACTCGATGTCCAGCGGTCAGCCCCAGCATTTT. Translation gives CASSYSMSSGQPQHF.

This clone showed up just once. The chain links TRBV28 to TRBJ2-3, with TRBD2 matching over 7 bases. With 5 bases clipped from V and 1 base from J, the junction kept 9 bases outside the gene matches. CDR3 length: 16 residues. Germline-derived CDR1 and CDR2 are MDHEN and SYDVKM. CDR3 region: CASSPWGGRGTDTQYF. In DNA, the CDR3 is TGTGCCAGCAGTCCCTGGGGGGGGAGAGGCACAGATACGCAGTATTTT.

The V call is TRBV7-2, the J call TRBJ1-2, with 9 bases fitting TRBD1. Trimming at V came to 5 bases and at J to 4 bases, leaving 5 bases not matched to a gene. Looked up from germline, CDR1 is SGHTA and CDR2 is FQGNSA. CDR3 size: 14 residues. For the CDR3, the DNA is TGTGCCAGCAGCCAAACAGGGGGCCCCTATGGCTACACCTTC. It encodes CASSQTGGPYGYTF. The full variable domain, rest sourced from reference TRBV7-2 and TRBJ1-2, is GAGVSQSPSNKVTEKGKDVELRCDPISGHTALYWYRQSLGQGLEFLIYFQGNSAPDKSGLPSDRFSAERTGGSVSTLTIQRTQQEDSAVYLCASSQTGGPYGYTFGSGTRLTVV.

V and J are TRBV15 and TRBJ1-5, with D possibly matching TRBD1 (6 bases). V was trimmed by 5 bases and J by 5 bases, leaving 16 bases between them. This CDR3 is 15 amino acids long. Looked up from germline, CDR1 is LNHNV and CDR2 is YYDKDF (reference sequence). The CDR3 DNA is TGTGCCACCAGCCCCGACACAGGGAAGCATCAGCCCCAGCATTTT. Translated, it gives CATSPDTGKHQPQHF.

This clone was observed many times. The chain is built from TRBV4-3 and TRBJ2-2; 7 bases align to TRBD2. This CDR3 is 16 amino acids long. J gave up 3 bases and V 5 bases, and 9 bases lay outside the gene matches. Germline V lookup: CDR1 LGHNA, CDR2 YSLEER. As DNA, the CDR3 is TGCGCCAGCAGCTGGCGGGCGGGAGAGTACACCGGGGAGCTGTTTTTT. Translating gives CASSWRAGEYTGELFF.

The CDR3: CASSRELGGGNTEAFF. CDR3 nucleotide sequence: TGTGCCAGCAGCCGCGAGTTAGGGGGGGGGAACACTGAAGCTTTCTTT. The V call is TRBV5-4, the J call TRBJ1-1, with D maybe TRBD1 (6 bases). Germline V gene data show CDR1 as SGHNT and CDR2 as YYREEE (reference sequence). The CDR3 spans 16 residues. V was clipped by 4 bases and J by 1 base, with 17 bases between them.

The chain links TRBV7-2 to TRBJ2-6, with D maybe TRBD2 (5 bases). V lost 7 bases to trimming and J lost 0 bases, with 13 bases between them. This CDR3 spans 16 amino acids. The germline V gene has CDR1 SGHTA and CDR2 FQGNSA. CDR3 sequence: CASTSRRASGANVLTF. In nucleotides, the CDR3 is TGTGCCAGCACCTCCCGGCGGGCCTCTGGGGCCAACGTCCTGACTTTC.